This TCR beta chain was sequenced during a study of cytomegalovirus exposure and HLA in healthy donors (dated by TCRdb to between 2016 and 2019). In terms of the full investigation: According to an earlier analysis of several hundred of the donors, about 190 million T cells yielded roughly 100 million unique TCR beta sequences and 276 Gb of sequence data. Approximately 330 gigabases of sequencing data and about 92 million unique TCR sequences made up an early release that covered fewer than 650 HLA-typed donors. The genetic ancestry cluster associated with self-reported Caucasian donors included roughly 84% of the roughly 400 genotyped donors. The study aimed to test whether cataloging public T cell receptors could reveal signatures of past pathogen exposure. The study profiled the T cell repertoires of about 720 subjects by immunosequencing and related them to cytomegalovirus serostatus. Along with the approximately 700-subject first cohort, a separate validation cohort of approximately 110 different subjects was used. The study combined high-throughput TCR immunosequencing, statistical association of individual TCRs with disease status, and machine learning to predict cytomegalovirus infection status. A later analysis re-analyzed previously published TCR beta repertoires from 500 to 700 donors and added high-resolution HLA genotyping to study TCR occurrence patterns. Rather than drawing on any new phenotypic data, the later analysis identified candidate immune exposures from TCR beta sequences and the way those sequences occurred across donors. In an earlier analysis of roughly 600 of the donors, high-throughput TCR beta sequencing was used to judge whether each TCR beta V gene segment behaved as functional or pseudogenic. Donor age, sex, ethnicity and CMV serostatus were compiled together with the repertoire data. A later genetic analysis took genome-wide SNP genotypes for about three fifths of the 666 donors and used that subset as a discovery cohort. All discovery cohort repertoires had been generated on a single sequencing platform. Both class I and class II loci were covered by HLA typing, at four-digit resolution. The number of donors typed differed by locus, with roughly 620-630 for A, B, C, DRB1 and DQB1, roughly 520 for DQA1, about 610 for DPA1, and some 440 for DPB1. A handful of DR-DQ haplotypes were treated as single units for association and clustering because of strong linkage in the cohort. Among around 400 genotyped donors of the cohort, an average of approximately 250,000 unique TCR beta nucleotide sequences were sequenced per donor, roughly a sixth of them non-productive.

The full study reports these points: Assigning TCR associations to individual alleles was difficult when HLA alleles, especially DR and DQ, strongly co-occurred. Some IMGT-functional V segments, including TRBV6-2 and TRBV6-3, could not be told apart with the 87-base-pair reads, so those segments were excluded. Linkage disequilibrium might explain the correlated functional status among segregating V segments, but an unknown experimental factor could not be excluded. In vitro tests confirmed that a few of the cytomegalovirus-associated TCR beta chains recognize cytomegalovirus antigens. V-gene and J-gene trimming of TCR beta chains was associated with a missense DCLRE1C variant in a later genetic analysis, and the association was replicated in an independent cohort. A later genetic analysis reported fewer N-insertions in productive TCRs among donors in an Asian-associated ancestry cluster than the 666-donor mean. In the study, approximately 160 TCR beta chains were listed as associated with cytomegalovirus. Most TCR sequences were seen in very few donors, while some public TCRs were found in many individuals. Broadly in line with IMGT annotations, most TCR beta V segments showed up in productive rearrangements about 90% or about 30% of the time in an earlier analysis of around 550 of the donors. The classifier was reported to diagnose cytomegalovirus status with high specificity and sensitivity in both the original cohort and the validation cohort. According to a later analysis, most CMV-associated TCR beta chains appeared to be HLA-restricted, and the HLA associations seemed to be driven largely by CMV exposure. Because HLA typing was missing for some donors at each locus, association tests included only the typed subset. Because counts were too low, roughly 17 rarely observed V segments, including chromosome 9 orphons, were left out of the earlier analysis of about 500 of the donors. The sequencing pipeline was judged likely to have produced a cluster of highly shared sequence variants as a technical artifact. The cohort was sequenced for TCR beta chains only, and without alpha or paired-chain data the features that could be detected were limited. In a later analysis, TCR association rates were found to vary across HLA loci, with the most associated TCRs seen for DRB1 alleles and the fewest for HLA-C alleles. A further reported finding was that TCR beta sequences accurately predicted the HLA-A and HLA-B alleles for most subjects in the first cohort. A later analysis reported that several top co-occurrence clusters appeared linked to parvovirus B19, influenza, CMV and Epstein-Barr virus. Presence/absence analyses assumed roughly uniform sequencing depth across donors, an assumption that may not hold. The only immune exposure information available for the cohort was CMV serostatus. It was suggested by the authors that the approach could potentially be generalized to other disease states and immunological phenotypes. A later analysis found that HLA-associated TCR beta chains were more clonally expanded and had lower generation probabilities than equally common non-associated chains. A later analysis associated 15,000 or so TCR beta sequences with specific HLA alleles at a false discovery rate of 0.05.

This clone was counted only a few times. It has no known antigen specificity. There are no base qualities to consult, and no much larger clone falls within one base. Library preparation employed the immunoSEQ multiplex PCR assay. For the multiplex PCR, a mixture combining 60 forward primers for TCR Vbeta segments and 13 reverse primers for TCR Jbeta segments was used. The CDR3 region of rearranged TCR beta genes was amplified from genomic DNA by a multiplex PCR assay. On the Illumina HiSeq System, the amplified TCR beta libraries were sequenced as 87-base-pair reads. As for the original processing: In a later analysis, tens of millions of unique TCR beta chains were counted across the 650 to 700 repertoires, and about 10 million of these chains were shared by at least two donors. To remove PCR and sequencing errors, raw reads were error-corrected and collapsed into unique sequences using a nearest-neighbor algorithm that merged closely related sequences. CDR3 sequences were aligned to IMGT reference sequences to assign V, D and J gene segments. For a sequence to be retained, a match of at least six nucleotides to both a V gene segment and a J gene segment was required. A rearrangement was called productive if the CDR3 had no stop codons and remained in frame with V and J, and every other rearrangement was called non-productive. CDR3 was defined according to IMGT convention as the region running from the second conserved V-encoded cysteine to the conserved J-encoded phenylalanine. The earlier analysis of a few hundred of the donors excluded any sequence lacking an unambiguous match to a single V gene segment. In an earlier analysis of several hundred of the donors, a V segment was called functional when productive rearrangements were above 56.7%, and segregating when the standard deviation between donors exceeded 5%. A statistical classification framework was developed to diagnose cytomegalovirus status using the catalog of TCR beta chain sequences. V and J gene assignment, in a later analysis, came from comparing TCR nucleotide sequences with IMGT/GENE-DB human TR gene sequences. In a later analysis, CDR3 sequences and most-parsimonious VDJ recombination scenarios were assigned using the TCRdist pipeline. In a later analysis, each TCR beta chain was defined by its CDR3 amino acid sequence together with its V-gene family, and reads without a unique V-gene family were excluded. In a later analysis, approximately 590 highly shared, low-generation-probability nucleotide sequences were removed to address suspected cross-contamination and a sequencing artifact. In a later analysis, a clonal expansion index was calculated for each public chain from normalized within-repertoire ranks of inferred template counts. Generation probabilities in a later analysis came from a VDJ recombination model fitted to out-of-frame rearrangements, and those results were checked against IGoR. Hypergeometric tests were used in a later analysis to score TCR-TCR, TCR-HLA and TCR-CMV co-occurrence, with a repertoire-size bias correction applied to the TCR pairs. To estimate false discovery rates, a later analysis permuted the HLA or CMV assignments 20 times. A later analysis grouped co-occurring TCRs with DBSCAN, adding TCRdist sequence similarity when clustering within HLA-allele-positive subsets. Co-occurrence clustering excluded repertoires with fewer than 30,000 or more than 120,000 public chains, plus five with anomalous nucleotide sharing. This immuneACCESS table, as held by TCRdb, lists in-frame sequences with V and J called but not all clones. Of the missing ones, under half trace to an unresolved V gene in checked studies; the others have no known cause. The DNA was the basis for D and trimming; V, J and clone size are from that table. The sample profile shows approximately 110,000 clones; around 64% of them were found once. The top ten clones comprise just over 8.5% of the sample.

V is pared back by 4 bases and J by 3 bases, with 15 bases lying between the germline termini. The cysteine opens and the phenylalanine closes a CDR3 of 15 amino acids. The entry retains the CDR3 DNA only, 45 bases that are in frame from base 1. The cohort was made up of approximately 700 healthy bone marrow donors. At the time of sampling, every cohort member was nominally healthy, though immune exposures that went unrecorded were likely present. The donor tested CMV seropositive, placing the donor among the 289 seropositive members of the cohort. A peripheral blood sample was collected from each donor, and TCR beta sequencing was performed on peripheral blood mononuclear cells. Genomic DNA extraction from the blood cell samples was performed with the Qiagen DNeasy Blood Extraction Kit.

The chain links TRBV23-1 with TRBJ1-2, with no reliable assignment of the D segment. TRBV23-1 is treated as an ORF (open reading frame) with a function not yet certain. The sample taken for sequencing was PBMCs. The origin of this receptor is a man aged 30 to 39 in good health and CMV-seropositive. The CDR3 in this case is CASSLRPGFDYGYTF. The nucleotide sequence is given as TGCGCCAGCAGTCTAAGACCGGGATTTGACTATGGCTACACCTTC.